Listed here are 26 T cell receptor beta chains from one sample, sequenced in a study of early T cells in non-severe SARS-CoV-2 infection. TCRdb ran MiXCR on the 5' RACE reads and lists one entry per CDR3 protein. The repertoire holds more than 80,000 distinct CDR3 sequences, with approximately 10% as singletons. Sequenced sample: whole blood. These receptors were obtained from an adult who was a healthcare worker with PCR-confirmed SARS-CoV-2 infection or an uninfected control (not recorded which).

V gene TRBV7-9 combines with J gene TRBJ2-3; D is ambiguous. Germline CDR1 and CDR2: SEHNR and FQNEAQ (reference sequence). V gave up 4 bases and J gave up 4 bases, with 6 bases separating them. This CDR3 is built from 12 residues. The CDR3 bases are TGTGCCAGCAGCTCACCCTCAGATACGCAGTATTTT. It specifies CASSSPSDTQYF.

This clonotype occurred a few times. The chain carries TRBV7-9 and TRBJ1-5, with D unresolved. The CDR3 sequence is 13 residues long. Germline lookup yields CDR1 SEHNR and CDR2 FQNEAQ (reference sequence). V was shortened by 5 bases and J by 2 bases, with 7 bases between the two germline ends. The CDR3 region has the DNA TGTGCCAGCAGCCCCCTCGGCAATCAGCCCCAGCATTTT. Encoded protein: CASSPLGNQPQHF.

In this sample, this clonotype turned up many times. The chain combines TRBV7-2 with TRBJ1-2, with unresolved D. There are 15 residues in the CDR3. Germline CDR1 is SGHTA and CDR2 is FQGNSA. The V end was cut by 1 base, the J end by 5 bases, with 14 bases between. CDR3 amino acids: CASSLELNERYGYTF. The CDR3 DNA follows: TGTGCCAGCAGCTTAGAACTCAACGAGCGATATGGCTACACCTTC.

The chain carries TRBV5-1 and TRBJ2-5; D is unclear. V was trimmed by 6 bases and J by 7 bases, leaving 16 bases between them. Germline V gene lookup returns CDR1 SGHRS and CDR2 YFSETQ. The CDR3 sequence is 13 residues long. CDR3 sequence: CASTADGTATQYF. The CDR3 DNA reads TGCGCCAGCACCGCGGACGGAACGGCGACCCAGTACTTC.

The chain recombines TRBV9 with TRBJ1-2; possible D gene TRBD1, 5 bases. V was shortened by 5 bases and J by 5 bases, with 7 bases between the two germline ends. Germline V CDR1 and CDR2: SGDLS, YYNGEE. This CDR3 contains 11 residues. The CDR3 protein is CASRGLYGYTF. The CDR3 DNA reads as TGTGCCAGCAGGGGACTATATGGCTACACCTTC.

In this sample, this clonotype turned up a few times. This chain links TRBV6-5 with TRBJ1-4; a possible D gene is TRBD1 (6 bases). Germline values: CDR1 MNHEY, CDR2 SVGAGI. The V end lost 4 bases, the J end lost 7 bases, and 13 bases lay between the germline ends. CDR3 length equals 14 residues. Written as DNA, the CDR3 is TGTGCCAGCAGTTCGGGGGGCTTTATTGAAAAACTGTTTTTT. Its translation: CASSSGGFIEKLFF.

The CDR3 DNA is TGTGCCAGTAGTATAGGCAGCGGAGCCTACGAGCAGTACTTC. The encoded protein is CASSIGSGAYEQYF. The chain has TRBV19 and TRBJ2-7; D might be TRBD2 (5 bases). Germline values: CDR1 LNHDA, CDR2 SQIVND (reference sequence). Trimming pared 1 base from V and 2 bases from J, leaving 9 bases between. The CDR3 has 14 amino acids.

The V and J genes are TRBV4-2 and TRBJ1-3; unclear D gene. Germline V gene sequence: CDR1 LGHNA, CDR2 YNFKEQ. The CDR3 runs 16 residues. V dropped 4 bases and J dropped 0 bases, with 13 bases sitting between them. The CDR3 loop is CASSRNDADSGNTIYF. The CDR3, as DNA: TGTGCCAGCAGCCGGAACGACGCAGACTCTGGAAACACCATATATTTT.

This clonotype has more than one count but fewer than ten. V is TRBV7-2 and J is TRBJ1-2; tentatively, D is TRBD1 (6 bases). Per germline, CDR1 SGHTA and CDR2 FQGNSA. Trimming removed 1 base from V and 6 bases from J, with 12 bases in between. The CDR3 is 14 amino acids. The CDR3 nucleotides are TGTGCCAGCAGCTTAGGGGGCAGGGGAAATGGCTACACCTTC. The encoded protein is CASSLGGRGNGYTF. The variable domain in full, with the rest retrieved from reference TRBV7-2 and TRBJ1-2, is GAGVSQSPSNKVTEKGKDVELRCDPISGHTALYWYRQSLGQGLEFLIYFQGNSAPDKSGLPSDRFSAERTGGSVSTLTIQRTQQEDSAVYLCASSLGGRGNGYTFGSGTRLTVV.

The V and J genes are TRBV25-1 and TRBJ2-7, with D perhaps matching TRBD1 (5 bases). CDR3 size: 13 residues. The V end was cut by 7 bases, the J end by 4 bases, with 14 bases between. The V gene's germline CDR1 is MGHDK and CDR2 SYGVNS. CDR3 nucleotide sequence: TGTGCCAGCAAAAGGGGAAGGGATTACGAGCAGTACTTC. Translating gives CASKRGRDYEQYF.

This clonotype was counted at least ten times. V usage is TRBV24-1 and J usage is TRBJ2-7; TRBD2 matches 9 bases. J gave up 7 bases and V 3 bases, and 6 bases lay outside the gene matches. Germline V gene lookup returns CDR1 KGHDR and CDR2 SFDVKD. The CDR3 is 14 amino acids. The CDR3 sequence: CATSDVSSGMEQYF. CDR3 DNA: TGTGCCACCAGTGATGTGTCTAGCGGGATGGAGCAGTACTTC.

This chain links TRBV3-1 with TRBJ2-7; D is unclear. The V gene's germline CDR1 is LGHDT and CDR2 YNNKEL (reference sequence). This CDR3 is 17 amino acids long. Trimming took 4 bases from V and 1 from J, leaving 20 bases between them. For the CDR3, the DNA is TGTGCCAGCAGCCGCTTCTTTATCTCGGGCAATTCCTACGAGCAGTACTTC. The encoded protein is CASSRFFISGNSYEQYF.

This clonotype came up many times. The chain combines TRBV12-3 or TRBV12-4 with TRBJ1-5; 9 bases fit TRBD1. V was clipped by 8 bases and J by 4 bases; unmatched bases: 9. The length of the CDR3 is 15 residues. In DNA, the CDR3 is TGTGCCAGCGGAACGGGACAGGGATATAATCAGCCCCAGCATTTT. Its protein is CASGTGQGYNQPQHF.

The table lists this clonotype with many counts. This chain connects TRBV19 to TRBJ2-2; D could derive from TRBD1 or TRBD2 (5 bases each). The CDR3 runs 16 residues. Germline CDR1 reads LNHDA; CDR2 reads SQIVND (reference sequence). V was clipped by 6 bases and J by 1 base, with 15 bases between them. The CDR3, as DNA: TGTGCCAGTAGAGCCTGGGACGGCGAGAACACCGGGGAGCTGTTTTTT. Amino acid sequence: CASRAWDGENTGELFF.

This clonotype showed up just a few times. The chain joins TRBV2 to TRBJ1-4; TRBD1 matches at 8 bases. The germline V gene has CDR1 SNHLY and CDR2 FYNNEI. The junction had 12 bases not matched to a gene; V was cut back by 3 bases and J by 0 bases. The CDR3 runs to 19 residues. CDR3 amino acids: CASSDILTGASATNEKLFF. The CDR3 DNA reads TGTGCCAGCAGTGACATATTGACAGGGGCATCTGCAACTAATGAAAAACTGTTTTTT.

This clonotype was seen many times. The J gene is TRBJ2-2, the V gene TRBV7-2, with 8 positions matching TRBD2. The CDR3 covers 16 residues. Losses at the gene ends were 6 bases for V and 4 bases for J; bases not matched to a gene: 10. CDR1 and CDR2 (germline): SGHTA, FQGNSA. The CDR3 DNA is TGTGCCAGCAGTTCGTCGGCGGGGGGCCGCACCGGGGAGCTGTTTTTT. It encodes CASSSSAGGRTGELFF.

This clonotype was picked up many times. The rearrangement joins TRBV28 to TRBJ2-7; D remains unclear. CDR3 length: 13 amino acids. V gave up 2 bases and J gave up 9 bases, with 14 bases separating them. Germline values: CDR1 MDHEN, CDR2 SYDVKM. The DNA of the CDR3 is TGTGCCAGCAGTTTAGTTGTCGGGTTTGGGCAGTACTTC. Translation: CASSLVVGFGQYF.

This clonotype was observed at least ten times. This chain uses TRBV7-8 with TRBJ2-7; no reliable D call. Trimming removed 1 base from V and 7 bases from J, with 11 bases in between. The V gene's germline CDR1 is SGHVS and CDR2 FQNEAQ. CDR3 length: 13 residues. CDR3 sequence: CASSLDNAAEQYF. The CDR3 DNA reads as TGTGCCAGCAGCTTAGACAATGCCGCTGAGCAGTACTTC.

This clonotype was counted at least ten times. The genes are TRBV20-1 and TRBJ1-5; D unresolved. Trimming took off 3 bases at V and 6 bases at J, with 12 bases between the two ends. CDR3 length: 13 amino acids. Germline V gene data show CDR1 as DFQATT and CDR2 as SNEGSKA (reference sequence). As DNA, the CDR3 is TGCAGTGCTAGTAACCGGGGAAGTCAGCCCCAGCATTTT. Amino acid sequence: CSASNRGSQPQHF.

This clonotype was counted at least ten times. V gene TRBV27 combines with J gene TRBJ1-1; D possibly corresponds to TRBD1 (5 bases). In germline, CDR1 is MNHEY, CDR2 SMNVEV (reference sequence). The CDR3 has 15 amino acids. V was clipped by 1 base and J by 4 bases, with 13 bases between them. The CDR3: CASSLLAGRGTEAFF. CDR3 DNA sequence: TGTGCCAGCAGTTTATTGGCAGGGAGGGGCACTGAAGCTTTCTTT.

This clonotype was seen many times. The chain couples TRBV12-5 to TRBJ2-2; unclear D gene. Trimming took off 7 bases at V and 7 bases at J, with 7 bases between the two ends. The CDR3 extends over 11 amino acids. Germline-derived CDR1 and CDR2 are LGHNT and FRNRAP. In DNA, the CDR3 is TGTGCTAGTGCGGCGGTCGGGGAGCTGTTTTTT. Translated: CASAAVGELFF. Combining the CDR3 with reference TRBV12-5 and TRBJ2-2 gives the whole variable domain DARVTQTPRHKVTEMGQEVTMRCQPILGHNTVFWYRQTMMQGLELLAYFRNRAPLDDSGMPKDRFSAEMPDATLATLKIQPSEPRDSAVYFCASAAVGELFFGEGSRLTVL.

The table lists this clonotype with many counts. CDR3 residues: CASSLGLNSGNTIYF. The CDR3 DNA follows: TGTGCCAGCAGCTTGGGACTTAACTCTGGAAACACCATATATTTT. The chain carries TRBV13 and TRBJ1-3; D might be TRBD1 (5 bases). The germline V gene encodes CDR1 PRHDT and CDR2 FYEKMQ (reference sequence). This CDR3 comprises 15 residues. V shed 3 bases and J shed 0 bases, with 9 bases lying between them.

This clonotype was observed at least ten times. This chain connects TRBV3-1 to TRBJ1-2; D remains ambiguous. CDR3 length equals 14 residues. With 4 bases removed from V and 0 bases from J, the gap between germline ends came to 9 bases. Germline-derived CDR1 and CDR2 are LGHDT and YNNKEL (reference sequence). This CDR3 reads CASSPMTTNYGYTF. The CDR3 DNA reads TGTGCCAGCAGCCCGATGACTACTAACTATGGCTACACCTTC.

This clonotype was counted many times. The chain couples TRBV2 to TRBJ2-7, with 10 nucleotides matching TRBD1. The CDR3 totals 17 residues. Trimming took 6 bases from V and 4 from J; bases not matched to a gene: 15. Germline CDR1 is SNHLY and CDR2 is FYNNEI. CDR3 in amino acids: CASSFRQGADAKYEQYF. The CDR3 DNA follows: TGTGCCAGCAGCTTTCGACAGGGGGCCGACGCGAAATACGAGCAGTACTTC.

This clonotype has ten or more counts. The J gene is TRBJ1-2, the V gene TRBV5-1; 8 bases are a match to TRBD1. This CDR3 region has 15 residues. The germline V gene encodes CDR1 SGHRS and CDR2 YFSETQ. J lost 5 bases, V lost 5 bases, and 11 bases had no gene match. The CDR3 region has the DNA TGCGCCAGCAGAACTCAACCGGGACAGGTGTATGGCTACACCTTC. Encoded protein: CASRTQPGQVYGYTF.

The chain combines TRBV25-1 with TRBJ2-7; D ambiguous. V lost 0 bases and J 1 base, leaving 16 bases between the germline ends. The CDR3 has 17 amino acids. Germline CDR1 is MGHDK and CDR2 is SYGVNS. The CDR3 loop reads CASSEYSLNSWSYEQYF. The CDR3 bases are TGTGCCAGCAGTGAATACTCTTTGAACTCCTGGTCCTACGAGCAGTACTTC.